A single T cell receptor beta chain is shown here with its context. The antigen is undetermined. Trimming stripped 4 bases from V and 4 bases from J, with 12 bases between. This CDR3 comprises 14 residues. Germline-derived CDR1 and CDR2 are SGDLS and YYNGEE. The data were obtained in a study of siplizumab effects on memory and regulatory T cells. Study results and caveats: Significant reduction of alloreactive sequences traceable to unstimulated CD4+ memory cells was observed with siplizumab. Versus over 25% in controls, the mappable alloreactive CD4+ clones averaged roughly 69% Treg-derived with siplizumab. Major contributors to the alloresponse seemed to be naive T cells, which also appeared more diverse than memory cells. Naive or memory phenotype assignment was not possible for roughly 80-97% of proliferating CD4+ or CD8+ clones.

The repertoire was sequenced with immunoSEQ multiplex PCR; TCRdb's copy has only in-frame clones and lacks some. The data show tens of thousands of clones, roughly 97% seen once. Sequenced material: naive CD4+ T cells sorted from blood. This clonotype was sampled from a human donor in good health. V gene TRBV9 combines with J gene TRBJ2-1; no clear D. The CDR3 nucleotides read TGTGCCAGCAGCCCCAGTGGGGTGTACAATGAGCAGTTCTTC. Its protein is CASSPSGVYNEQFF.